This T cell receptor delta chain was sequenced during a study of γδ T cells in repeated Plasmodium falciparum infection. Gammadelta T cells were flow-sorted from PBMC into Vgamma9/Vdelta2+ and Vdelta2-negative populations for bulk analysis. In its sample, this clone was seen many times. The antigen is unknown. TCRdb's entry gives the protein of a much larger clone, which mismatches this DNA's translation at residue 9, likely from a read error; the protein reported here is translated from the DNA. The CDR3 consists of 17 residues. Germline V gene lookup returns CDR1 GEAIGNYY and CDR2 EKD. Trimming cost V 1 base and J 2 bases, with 19 bases left between them. General study points: Vgamma9/Vdelta2+ T cells showed a stable polyclonal repertoire with shared TCRgamma sequences. The Malian cohort came from a small rural village of predominantly one ethnic group. Vdelta2-negative gammadelta repertoires appeared less diverse and less shared in Malian than Australian children.

Both TRG and TRD chains were sequenced from each sorted sample. TCRdb re-called the multiplex PCR reads through CATT. The top ten clones hold approximately 15% of a sample with approximately 60,000 delta-chain clones, 1.7% of them seen once. The sequenced sample was gamma-delta T cells from blood. This chain connects TRDV2 to TRDJ1; D perhaps matches TRDD3 (5 bases). TCRdb records no J gene; here it was assigned by comparing the DNA to germline. This TCR was sampled from a pool of human donors (malaria-infected and uninfected, not separated). The CDR3, as DNA: TGTGCCTGTGACACGCGTAATTACCGGGGGTGTACCGATAAACTCATCTTT. Translated, it gives CACDTRNYRGCTDKLIF.